Listed below are T cell receptor beta chains from one sample, sequenced in a study of blood T cell repertoires in COVID-19. Only in-frame clones appear in the TCRdb table, and some are missing; sequencing was by immunoSEQ multiplex PCR. This table has 25,000 to 35,000 clones, around 85% appearing once. Sequenced input: peripheral blood. The origin of the receptors is a human donor with active COVID-19. The donor label of this sample is uncertain. CDR3s include the opening cysteine and the closing phenylalanine or tryptophan. D genes are given only for firm matches. Only some rows state a clone size, as once, few, many or a class for expanded clones.

abundance: NA; d_gene: NA; j_gene: TRBJ1-2; v_gene: TRBV6-5; CDR3nt: TGTGCCAGCACTAGCGGAATTTACTATGGCTACACCTTC; CDR3aa: CASTSGIYYGYTF
abundance: NA; d_gene: TRBD1; j_gene: TRBJ2-5; v_gene: TRBV2; CDR3nt: TGTGCCAGCAGTGACGACAGGGGAGAAGAGACCCAGTACTTC; CDR3aa: CASSDDRGEETQYF
abundance: NA; d_gene: NA; j_gene: TRBJ1-2; v_gene: TRBV28; CDR3nt: TGTGCCAGCAGTTTCCGCACCCAGGGAAAAAACTATGGCTACACCTTC; CDR3aa: CASSFRTQGKNYGYTF
abundance: once; d_gene: TRBD1; j_gene: TRBJ1-1; v_gene: TRBV2; CDR3nt: TGTGCCAGCAGGAGGACAGGAGAAGCTTTCTTT; CDR3aa: CASRRTGEAFF
abundance: NA; d_gene: NA; j_gene: TRBJ2-1; v_gene: TRBV6-5; CDR3nt: TGTGCCAGCAGTTACTCATCAGGGACTGATGAGCAGTTCTTC; CDR3aa: CASSYSSGTDEQFF
abundance: NA; d_gene: TRBD2; j_gene: TRBJ2-1; v_gene: TRBV5-4; CDR3nt: TGTGCCAGCAGGGTTACTAGCGGGAGTTACAATGAGCAGTTCTTC; CDR3aa: CASRVTSGSYNEQFF
abundance: NA; d_gene: TRBD2; j_gene: TRBJ2-5; v_gene: TRBV9; CDR3nt: TGTGCCAGCAGCGTAGGCCTAGCGGGAAGCCAAGAGACCCAGTACTTC; CDR3aa: CASSVGLAGSQETQYF
abundance: NA; d_gene: NA; j_gene: TRBJ2-3; v_gene: TRBV5-7; CDR3nt: TGTGCCAGCAGCTCGTGGCATTACAAAGTACCAGATACGCAGTATTTT; CDR3aa: CASSSWHYKVPDTQYF
abundance: NA; d_gene: NA; j_gene: TRBJ2-3; v_gene: TRBV29-1; CDR3nt: TGCAGCGTGGTGGGCAGGGGCGCAGCAGATACGCAGTATTTT; CDR3aa: CSVVGRGAADTQYF
abundance: NA; d_gene: TRBD1; j_gene: TRBJ2-7; v_gene: TRBV7-2; CDR3nt: TGTGCCAGCAGCTTCGGGCCGGACAGGACCTACGAGCAGTACTTC; CDR3aa: CASSFGPDRTYEQYF
abundance: NA; d_gene: TRBD1; j_gene: TRBJ2-5; v_gene: TRBV7-8; CDR3nt: TGTGCCAGCAGCTCTGGACAGGGCCAAGAGACCCAGTACTTC; CDR3aa: CASSSGQGQETQYF
abundance: NA; d_gene: NA; j_gene: TRBJ2-7; v_gene: TRBV28; CDR3nt: TGTGCCAGCAGTCGGGGAGGTCTCTACGAGCAGTACTTC; CDR3aa: CASSRGGLYEQYF
abundance: NA; d_gene: NA; j_gene: TRBJ2-5; v_gene: TRBV11-2; CDR3nt: TGTGCCAGCAGCTCACAGGGGGGGCGAGAGACCCAGTACTTC; CDR3aa: CASSSQGGRETQYF
abundance: NA; d_gene: TRBD2; j_gene: TRBJ2-5; v_gene: TRBV24-1; CDR3nt: TGTGCCACCAGTCACGGCGGGGGGGCAGGAGAGACCCAGTACTTC; CDR3aa: CATSHGGGAGETQYF
abundance: NA; d_gene: NA; j_gene: TRBJ2-7; v_gene: TRBV5-6; CDR3nt: TGTGCCAGCAGCTTGTACGGGGGACCCTACGAGCAGTACTTC; CDR3aa: CASSLYGGPYEQYF
abundance: NA; d_gene: NA; j_gene: TRBJ2-6; v_gene: TRBV4-2; CDR3nt: TGTGCCAGCAGCCAAGTAGACAGGCAGCTATCATCTTCTGGGGCCAACGTCCTGACTTTC; CDR3aa: CASSQVDRQLSSSGANVLTF
abundance: NA; d_gene: NA; j_gene: TRBJ1-2; v_gene: TRBV12-3/TRBV12-4; CDR3nt: TGTGCCAGCAGCATCTACCCTGGCTACACCTTC; CDR3aa: CASSIYPGYTF
abundance: NA; d_gene: NA; j_gene: TRBJ2-7; v_gene: TRBV6-5; CDR3nt: TGTGCCAGCAGAGGGGGTCCCAGGTCCTACGAGCAGTACTTC; CDR3aa: CASRGGPRSYEQYF
abundance: NA; d_gene: NA; j_gene: TRBJ1-3; v_gene: TRBV5-6; CDR3nt: TGTGCCAGCAGCTTGGAAGTCTCTGCTACTGGAAACACCATATATTTT; CDR3aa: CASSLEVSATGNTIYF
abundance: NA; d_gene: NA; j_gene: TRBJ1-6; v_gene: TRBV6-6; CDR3nt: TGTGCCAGCAGTTACTCGGAGGGTAATTCACCCCTCCACTTT; CDR3aa: CASSYSEGNSPLHF
abundance: few; d_gene: NA; j_gene: TRBJ1-2; v_gene: TRBV3-1/TRBV3-2; CDR3nt: TGTGCCAGCAGCCCTGGGTGGGCGCATGGCTACACCTTC; CDR3aa: CASSPGWAHGYTF
abundance: NA; d_gene: NA; j_gene: TRBJ2-1; v_gene: TRBV14; CDR3nt: TGTGCCAGCAGCCACCCCGGCGGGCTACTCTCCTACAATGAGCAGTTCTTC; CDR3aa: CASSHPGGLLSYNEQFF
abundance: NA; d_gene: NA; j_gene: TRBJ2-1; v_gene: TRBV5-1; CDR3nt: TGCGCCAGCAGCTTCAGTGGGAGTGGGCTCAATGAGCAGTTCTTC; CDR3aa: CASSFSGSGLNEQFF
abundance: NA; d_gene: NA; j_gene: TRBJ2-1; v_gene: TRBV6-4; CDR3nt: TGTGCCAGCAGTTCCGGACGGGATAATGAGCAGTTCTTC; CDR3aa: CASSSGRDNEQFF
abundance: NA; d_gene: NA; j_gene: TRBJ1-1; v_gene: TRBV5-6; CDR3nt: TGTGCCAGCAGCGCGGACATAATGAACACTGAAGCTTTCTTT; CDR3aa: CASSADIMNTEAFF
abundance: NA; d_gene: NA; j_gene: TRBJ2-7; v_gene: TRBV28; CDR3nt: TGTGCCAGCAGCCTGGGGGGACACGAGCAGTACTTC; CDR3aa: CASSLGGHEQYF
abundance: NA; d_gene: NA; j_gene: TRBJ2-7; v_gene: TRBV5-6; CDR3nt: TGTGCCAGCAGCCAGGCCTACGAGCAGTACTTC; CDR3aa: CASSQAYEQYF
abundance: NA; d_gene: NA; j_gene: TRBJ1-2; v_gene: TRBV29-1; CDR3nt: TGCAGCGTTGAAGATGAGGGTAACTATGGCTACACCTTC; CDR3aa: CSVEDEGNYGYTF
abundance: NA; d_gene: NA; j_gene: TRBJ2-5; v_gene: TRBV7-8; CDR3nt: TGTGCCAGCAGCTTAGAGGGCAGGGCGAAGCAAGAGACCCAGTACTTC; CDR3aa: CASSLEGRAKQETQYF
abundance: NA; d_gene: TRBD2; j_gene: TRBJ2-7; v_gene: TRBV6-5; CDR3nt: TGTGCCAGCAGCCTGGAACTAGCGGGAGGTTACGAGCAGTACTTC; CDR3aa: CASSLELAGGYEQYF
abundance: NA; d_gene: TRBD1; j_gene: TRBJ1-4; v_gene: TRBV28; CDR3nt: TGTGCCAGCAGTGCGTGGACAGGGGGCGTTGAAAAACTGTTTTTT; CDR3aa: CASSAWTGGVEKLFF
abundance: NA; d_gene: TRBD2; j_gene: TRBJ2-3; v_gene: TRBV2; CDR3nt: TGTGCCAGCAGCTGGACTAGCGGAGGGGGAGATACGCAGTATTTT; CDR3aa: CASSWTSGGGDTQYF
abundance: NA; d_gene: NA; j_gene: TRBJ1-1; v_gene: TRBV2; CDR3nt: TGTGCCAGCAGCTCTCGGGGCACTGAAGCTTTCTTT; CDR3aa: CASSSRGTEAFF
abundance: NA; d_gene: TRBD2; j_gene: TRBJ2-3; v_gene: TRBV5-4; CDR3nt: TGTGCCAGTGAGGGGCGGGAGGGAAGCACAGATACGCAGTATTTT; CDR3aa: CASEGREGSTDTQYF
abundance: NA; d_gene: TRBD2; j_gene: TRBJ2-1; v_gene: TRBV29-1; CDR3nt: TGCAGCGCCGGACGGGGACTCCTGGGGGGGAATGAGCAGTTCTTC; CDR3aa: CSAGRGLLGGNEQFF
abundance: NA; d_gene: NA; j_gene: TRBJ1-1; v_gene: TRBV3-1/TRBV3-2; CDR3nt: TGTGCCAGCAGCCAAGTTTCCCGGACTGAAGCTTTCTTT; CDR3aa: CASSQVSRTEAFF
abundance: NA; d_gene: NA; j_gene: TRBJ2-4; v_gene: TRBV10-3; CDR3nt: TGTGCCACCAGTGTGCCGGGGGCCAAAAACATTCAGTACTTC; CDR3aa: CATSVPGAKNIQYF
abundance: NA; d_gene: TRBD1; j_gene: TRBJ2-7; v_gene: TRBV28; CDR3nt: TGTGCCAGCAGACAGGGGATATACGAGCAGTACTTC; CDR3aa: CASRQGIYEQYF
abundance: once; d_gene: TRBD2; j_gene: TRBJ2-7; v_gene: TRBV20-1; CDR3nt: TGCAGTGCCATATTCCGGGACTACCAATACTTC; CDR3aa: CSAIFRDYQYF
abundance: NA; d_gene: TRBD2; j_gene: TRBJ2-7; v_gene: TRBV5-4; CDR3nt: TGTGCCAGCAGCTTATACGGCGGGGGGGCCTACGAGCAGTACTTC; CDR3aa: CASSLYGGGAYEQYF
abundance: NA; d_gene: TRBD1; j_gene: TRBJ2-7; v_gene: TRBV6-5; CDR3nt: TGTGCCAGCAGTTACTCCGGGACAGAACCCGCCGAGCAGTACTTC; CDR3aa: CASSYSGTEPAEQYF
abundance: NA; d_gene: TRBD1; j_gene: TRBJ1-2; v_gene: TRBV13; CDR3nt: TGTGCCAGCAGCTTAGGGACCGGGACAGGGCTTGGCTACACCTTC; CDR3aa: CASSLGTGTGLGYTF